A selection of T cell receptor beta chains follows, all from one sample in a study of PD-L1 blockade in urothelial cancer. Here immunoSEQ multiplex PCR was the method, and the copy in TCRdb shows in-frame clones only, minus some. This sample has 24,000 or so clones, with roughly nine tenths found just once. The specimen was PBMCs, collected around atezolizumab (anti-PD-L1) treatment. These receptors all stem from a man in his fifties or sixties with urothelial cancer. CDR3s include the opening cysteine and the closing phenylalanine or tryptophan. A D gene is named only where the DNA matches it firmly. Not every row has a clone size; where given, it reads once, few, many or a size class.

abundance | j_gene | d_gene | v_gene | CDR3aa | CDR3nt
- | TRBJ2-1 | - | TRBV6-1 | CASSELAYNEQFF | TGTGCCAGCAGTGAACTAGCCTACAATGAGCAGTTCTTC
- | TRBJ2-2 | TRBD2 | TRBV6-5 | CASSQAGSNTGELFF | TGTGCCAGCAGCCAAGCGGGGAGTAACACCGGGGAGCTGTTTTTT
- | TRBJ2-7 | TRBD1 | TRBV29-1 | CSVARGTSYEQYF | TGCAGCGTCGCCAGGGGGACCTCCTACGAGCAGTACTTC
- | TRBJ2-7 | TRBD1 | TRBV11-2 | CASSRGQGTISYEQYF | TGTGCCAGCAGCCGGGGACAGGGAACCATTTCCTACGAGCAGTACTTC
- | TRBJ2-5 | - | TRBV10-3 | CAISGAGGAEPQETQYF | TGTGCCATCAGTGGCGCTGGGGGGGCCGAGCCCCAAGAGACCCAGTACTTC
- | TRBJ2-5 | - | TRBV27 | CASQVSTRGETQYF | TGTGCCAGCCAAGTCTCTACTAGGGGGGAGACCCAGTACTTC
once | TRBJ2-7 | TRBD1 | TRBV15 | CATSRVGQGDYEQYF | TGTGCCACCAGCAGAGTAGGACAGGGGGATTACGAGCAGTACTTC
- | TRBJ2-5 | - | TRBV28 | CASSSTVLGEETQYF | TGTGCCAGCAGTAGCACTGTATTAGGGGAAGAGACCCAGTACTTC
- | TRBJ1-2 | - | TRBV19 | CASSIDPVRVDYGYTF | TGTGCCAGTAGTATAGACCCCGTGAGGGTTGACTATGGCTACACCTTC
- | TRBJ2-2 | - | TRBV5-1 | CASRGSFLSANTGELFF | TGCGCCAGCCGGGGGTCCTTCCTCTCCGCCAACACCGGGGAGCTGTTTTTT
- | TRBJ1-6 | TRBD1 | TRBV6-1 | CASSGGQVLSNSPLHF | TGTGCCAGCAGTGGGGGACAGGTACTAAGTAATTCACCCCTCCACTTT
- | TRBJ2-1 | TRBD2 | TRBV10-3 | CAISGLAGGSSYNEQFF | TGTGCCATCAGTGGCCTAGCGGGAGGGAGCTCCTACAATGAGCAGTTCTTC
- | TRBJ2-5 | TRBD1 | TRBV5-4 | CAGSTGQTPETQYF | TGTGCCGGATCGACAGGGCAAACCCCCGAGACCCAGTACTTC
- | TRBJ2-3 | TRBD2 | TRBV4-3 | CASSQELAPSTDTQYF | TGCGCCAGCAGCCAAGAACTAGCGCCAAGCACAGATACGCAGTATTTT
- | TRBJ1-2 | - | TRBV10-3 | CATTGNYGYTF | TGTGCCACCACAGGTAACTATGGCTACACCTTC
- | TRBJ2-5 | - | TRBV19 | CASRQAGETQYF | TGTGCCAGTCGCCAAGCAGGGGAGACCCAGTACTTC
- | TRBJ2-7 | TRBD2 | TRBV13 | CASSPRTSGAYEQYF | TGTGCCAGCAGCCCACGGACTAGCGGTGCCTACGAGCAGTACTTC
- | TRBJ2-1 | - | TRBV6-1 | CASRQDRNEQFF | TGTGCCAGCAGGCAGGATCGCAATGAGCAGTTCTTC
once | TRBJ2-1 | TRBD1 | TRBV25-1 | CASSKDRVKNEQFF | TGTGCCAGCAGTAAGGACAGGGTAAAGAATGAGCAGTTCTTC
- | TRBJ2-1 | TRBD1 | TRBV27 | CASRAGGYNEQFF | TGTGCCAGCAGGGCAGGGGGCTACAATGAGCAGTTCTTC
- | TRBJ2-7 | TRBD2 | TRBV5-8 | CASSRGVAGRSYEQYF | TGTGCCAGCAGTAGGGGGGTAGCGGGGAGGTCCTACGAGCAGTACTTC
- | TRBJ2-3 | - | TRBV7-8 | CASSPWGEGTDTQYF | TGTGCCAGCAGCCCATGGGGGGAGGGCACAGATACGCAGTATTTT
few | TRBJ2-5 | TRBD2 | TRBV25-1 | CASSEPSGLLETQYF | TGTGCCAGCAGTGAGCCTAGCGGACTTCTGGAGACCCAGTACTTC
- | TRBJ2-7 | TRBD1 | TRBV18 | CASSPLPTGSSYEQYF | TGTGCCAGCTCACCACTCCCGACAGGGTCCTCCTACGAGCAGTACTTC
- | TRBJ2-3 | TRBD2 | TRBV5-8 | CASSPGTSGGMRTDTQYF | TGTGCCAGCAGCCCCGGGACTAGCGGGGGGATGAGGACAGATACGCAGTATTTT
- | TRBJ2-3 | TRBD2 | TRBV18 | CASSPGLAGADTQYF | TGTGCCAGCTCACCTGGACTAGCGGGAGCAGATACGCAGTATTTT
- | TRBJ2-7 | - | TRBV7-8 | CASRNRSSYEQYF | TGTGCCAGCAGAAACAGGAGCTCCTACGAGCAGTACTTC
- | TRBJ1-3 | TRBD1 | TRBV27 | CASSPRGTVSGNTIYF | TGTGCCAGCAGTCCCAGGGGGACAGTCTCTGGAAACACCATATATTTT
- | TRBJ2-5 | - | TRBV7-8 | CASSSGVETQYF | TGTGCCAGCAGCTCAGGGGTTGAGACCCAGTACTTC
- | TRBJ2-1 | - | TRBV9 | CASSVEGANNEQFF | TGTGCCAGCAGCGTAGAAGGGGCGAACAATGAGCAGTTCTTC
- | TRBJ1-2 | TRBD1 | TRBV6-5 | CASSYNGAGQFGYTF | TGTGCCAGCAGTTACAATGGGGCGGGACAGTTTGGCTACACCTTC
- | TRBJ1-2 | TRBD1 | TRBV30 | CAWSAGTGAAYGYTF | TGTGCCTGGAGCGCTGGGACAGGGGCCGCCTATGGCTACACCTTC
- | TRBJ1-1 | TRBD1 | TRBV7-9 | CASSLQGVEAFF | TGTGCCAGCAGCCTTCAGGGGGTTGAAGCTTTCTTT
- | TRBJ1-2 | TRBD1 | TRBV28 | CASGRTGKPYGYTF | TGTGCCAGCGGAAGGACAGGGAAACCCTATGGCTACACCTTC
once | TRBJ2-1 | TRBD2 | TRBV18 | CASSPSGRAYNEQFF | TGTGCCAGCTCACCTAGCGGGAGGGCCTACAATGAGCAGTTCTTC
- | TRBJ2-7 | - | TRBV28 | CASSLNRYEQYF | TGTGCCAGCAGTTTAAACAGATACGAGCAGTACTTC
- | TRBJ2-3 | - | TRBV18 | CASSPNRADTQYF | TGTGCCAGCTCACCCAACCGGGCAGATACGCAGTATTTT
- | TRBJ2-7 | - | TRBV4-2 | CASSQGGAYEQYF | TGTGCCAGCAGCCAGGGGGGAGCCTACGAGCAGTACTTC
- | TRBJ1-5 | - | TRBV28 | CASSLFVRSNQPQHF | TGTGCCAGCAGTTTATTCGTCCGTAGCAATCAGCCCCAGCATTTT